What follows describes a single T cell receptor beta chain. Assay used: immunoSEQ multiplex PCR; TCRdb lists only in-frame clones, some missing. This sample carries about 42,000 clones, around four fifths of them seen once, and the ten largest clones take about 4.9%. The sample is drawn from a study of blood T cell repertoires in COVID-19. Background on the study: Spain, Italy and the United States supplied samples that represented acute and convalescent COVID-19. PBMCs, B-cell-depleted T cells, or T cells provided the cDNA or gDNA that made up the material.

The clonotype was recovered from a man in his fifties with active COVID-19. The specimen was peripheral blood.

The CDR3 region is CASSLWGGGNQPQHF. The CDR3 DNA sequence: TGTGCCAGCAGCTTGTGGGGAGGGGGCAATCAGCCCCAGCATTTT. This chain links TRBV5-5 with TRBJ1-5; D is possibly TRBD1 (5 bases). V lost 1 base to trimming and J lost 2 bases, with 10 bases between them. Germline lookup yields CDR1 SGHKS and CDR2 YYEKEE (reference sequence). The CDR3 covers 15 residues.